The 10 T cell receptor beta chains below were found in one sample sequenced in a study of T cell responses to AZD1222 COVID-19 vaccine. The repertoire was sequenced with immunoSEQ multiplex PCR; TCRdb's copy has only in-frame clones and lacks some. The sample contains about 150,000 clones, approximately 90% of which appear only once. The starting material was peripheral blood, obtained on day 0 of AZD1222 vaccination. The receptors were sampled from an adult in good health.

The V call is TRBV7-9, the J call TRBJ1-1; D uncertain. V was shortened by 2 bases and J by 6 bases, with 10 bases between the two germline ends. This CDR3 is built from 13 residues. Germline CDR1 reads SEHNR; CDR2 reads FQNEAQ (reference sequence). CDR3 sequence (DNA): TGTGCCAGCAGCTTAAAGGGTCAAGCTGAAGCTTTCTTT. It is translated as CASSLKGQAEAFF.

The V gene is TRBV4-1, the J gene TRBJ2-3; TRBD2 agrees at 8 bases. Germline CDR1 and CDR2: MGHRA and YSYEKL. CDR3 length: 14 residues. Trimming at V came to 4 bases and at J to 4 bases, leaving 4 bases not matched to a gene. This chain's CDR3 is CASSLLAGPDTQYF. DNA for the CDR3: TGCGCCAGCAGCCTTTTAGCGGGACCAGATACGCAGTATTTT.

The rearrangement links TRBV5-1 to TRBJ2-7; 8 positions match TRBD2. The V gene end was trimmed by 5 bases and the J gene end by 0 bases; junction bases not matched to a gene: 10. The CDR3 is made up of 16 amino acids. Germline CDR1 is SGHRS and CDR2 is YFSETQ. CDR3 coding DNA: TGCGCCAGCAGTCCCCCCAGCGGGAGTATCTCCTACGAGCAGTACTTC. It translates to CASSPPSGSISYEQYF.

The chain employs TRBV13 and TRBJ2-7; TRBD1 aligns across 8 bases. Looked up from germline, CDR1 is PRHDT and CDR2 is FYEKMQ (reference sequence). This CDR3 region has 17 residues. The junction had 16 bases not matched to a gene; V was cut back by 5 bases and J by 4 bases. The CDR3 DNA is TGTGCCAGCAGCCGGACAGGGTATGGGAGAAACCCTTACGAGCAGTACTTC. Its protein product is CASSRTGYGRNPYEQYF. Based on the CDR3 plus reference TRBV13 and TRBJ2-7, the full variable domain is AAGVIQSPRHLIKEKRETATLKCYPIPRHDTVYWYQQGPGQDPQFLISFYEKMQSDKGSIPDRFSAQQFSDYHSELNMSSLELGDSALYFCASSRTGYGRNPYEQYFGPGTRLTVT.

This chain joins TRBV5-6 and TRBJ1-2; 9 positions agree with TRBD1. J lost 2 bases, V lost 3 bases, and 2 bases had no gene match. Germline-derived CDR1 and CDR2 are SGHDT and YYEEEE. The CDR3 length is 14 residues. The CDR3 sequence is CASSSGTGNYGYTF. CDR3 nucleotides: TGTGCCAGCAGCTCGGGGACAGGGAACTATGGCTACACCTTC.

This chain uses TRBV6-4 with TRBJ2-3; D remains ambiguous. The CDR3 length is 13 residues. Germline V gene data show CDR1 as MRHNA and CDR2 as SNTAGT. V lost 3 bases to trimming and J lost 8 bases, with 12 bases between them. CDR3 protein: CASSDGVLATQYF. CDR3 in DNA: TGTGCCAGCAGTGATGGAGTTTTAGCTACGCAGTATTTT.

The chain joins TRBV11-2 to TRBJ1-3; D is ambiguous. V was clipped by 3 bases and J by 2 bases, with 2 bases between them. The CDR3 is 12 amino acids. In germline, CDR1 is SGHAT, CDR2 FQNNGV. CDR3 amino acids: CASSFTGNTIYF. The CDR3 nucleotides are TGTGCCAGCAGCTTCACTGGAAACACCATATATTTT.

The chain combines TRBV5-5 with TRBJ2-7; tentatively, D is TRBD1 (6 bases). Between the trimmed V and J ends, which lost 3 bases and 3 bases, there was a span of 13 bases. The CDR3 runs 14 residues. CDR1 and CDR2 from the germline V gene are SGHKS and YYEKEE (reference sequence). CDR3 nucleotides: TGTGCCAGCAGCTGGGACACCAACTTCTACGAGCAGTACTTC. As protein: CASSWDTNFYEQYF.

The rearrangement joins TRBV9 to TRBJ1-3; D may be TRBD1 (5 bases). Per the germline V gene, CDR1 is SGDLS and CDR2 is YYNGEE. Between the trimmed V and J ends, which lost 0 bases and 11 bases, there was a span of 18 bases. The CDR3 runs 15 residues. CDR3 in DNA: TGTGCCAGCAGCGTAGCTTGGGGCCCTCAGTACCCCATATATTTT. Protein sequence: CASSVAWGPQYPIYF. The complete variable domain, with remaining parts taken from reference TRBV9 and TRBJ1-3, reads DSGVTQTPKHLITATGQRVTLRCSPRSGDLSVYWYQQSLDQGLQFLIQYYNGEERAKGNILERFSAQQFPDLHSELNLSSLELGDSALYFCASSVAWGPQYPIYFGEGSWLTVV.

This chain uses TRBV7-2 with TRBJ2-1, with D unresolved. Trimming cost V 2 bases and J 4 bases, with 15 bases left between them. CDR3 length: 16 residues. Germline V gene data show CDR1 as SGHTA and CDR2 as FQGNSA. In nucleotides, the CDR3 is TGTGCCAGCAGCTTATCAGGCCCCGTAACGTACAATGAGCAGTTCTTC. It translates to CASSLSGPVTYNEQFF.